There are many counts of the clone carrying this T cell receptor beta chain. TCRdb's copy holds only in-frame clones and misses some; the assay was immunoSEQ multiplex PCR. The data contain 950,000 to 1,300,000 clones, about 75% of them seen just once; the ten biggest clones take up about 1.5%. The entry originates in a study of shared clonotypes between healthy human individuals. About the research overall: Those who served as donors were a couple of women and three men between the ages of 18 and 49. A donor's plate count was three for CD4 naive and three for CD4 memory; CD8 naive had two and CD8 memory one.

Trimming shortened V by 4 bases and J by 5 bases, and 15 bases separated the two germline ends. This CDR3 has 14 amino acids. Per the germline V gene, CDR1 is SQVTM and CDR2 is ANQGSEA. The sequence was collected from a young man in good health. Sample: memory CD4+ T cells sorted from blood. As for subset: CD45RA-negative fraction. This rearrangement joins TRBV29-1 to TRBJ1-5; D might be TRBD1 (6 bases). The CDR3 loop reads CSVGGAGVDQPQHF. CDR3 bases: TGCAGCGTTGGGGGGGCGGGAGTCGATCAGCCCCAGCATTTT.